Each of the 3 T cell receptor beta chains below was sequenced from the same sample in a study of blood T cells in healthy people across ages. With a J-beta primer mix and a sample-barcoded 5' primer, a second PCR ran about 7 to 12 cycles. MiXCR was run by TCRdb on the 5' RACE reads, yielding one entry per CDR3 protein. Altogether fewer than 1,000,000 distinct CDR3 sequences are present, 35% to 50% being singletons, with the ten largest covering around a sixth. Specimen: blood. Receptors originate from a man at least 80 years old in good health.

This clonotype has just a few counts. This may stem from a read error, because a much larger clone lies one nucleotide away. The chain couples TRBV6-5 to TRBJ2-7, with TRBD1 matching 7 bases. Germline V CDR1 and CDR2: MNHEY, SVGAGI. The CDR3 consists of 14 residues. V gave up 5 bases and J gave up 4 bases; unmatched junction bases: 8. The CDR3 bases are TGTGCCAGCAGTGACGGACAGGTCGGATACGAGCAGTACTTC. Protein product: CASSDGQVGYEQYF.

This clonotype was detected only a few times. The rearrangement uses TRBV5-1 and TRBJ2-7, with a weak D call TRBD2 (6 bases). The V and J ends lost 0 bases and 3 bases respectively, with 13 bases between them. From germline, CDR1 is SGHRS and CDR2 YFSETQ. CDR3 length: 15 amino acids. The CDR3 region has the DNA TGCGCCAGCAGCTTGGGAGGGAGGCAAGGCTACGAGCAGTACTTC. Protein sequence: CASSLGGRQGYEQYF.

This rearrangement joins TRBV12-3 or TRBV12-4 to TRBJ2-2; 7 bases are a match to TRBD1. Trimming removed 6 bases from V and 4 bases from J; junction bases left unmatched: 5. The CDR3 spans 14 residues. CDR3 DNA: TGTGCCAGCAGAGAGACAGGGAGCACCGGGGAGCTGTTTTTT. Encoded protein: CASRETGSTGELFF.